This T cell receptor beta chain was recovered during a study of T cell responses to AZD1222 COVID-19 vaccine. Whole-study findings and limits: CD4 TCRs associated with vaccination spanned spike, dominating at 160-218 and 743-854. Nearly half of spike-specific TCRs reportedly target variant regions that are unmutated in the B.1.351 and B.1.1.7 variants. Only five or six people who got AZD1222 tested seropositive at baseline. Donors were mostly white British, more females; clonal diversity possibly underestimated.

Profiling relied on immunoSEQ multiplex PCR, and the TCRdb table lists in-frame clones only, not all of them. The table has more than 95,000 clones, around 89% seen once. On this clone itself: Its cognate antigen is unknown.

Germline loops: CDR1 MNHEY, CDR2 SMNVEV (reference sequence). The CDR3 is 15 residues long. Trimming pared 3 bases from V and 0 bases from J, leaving 9 bases between. This specimen was peripheral blood, taken 28 days after the second AZD1222 dose. This TCR derives from an adult who received the AZD1222 COVID-19 vaccine. The V call is TRBV27, the J call TRBJ1-3; D remains ambiguous. The CDR3 loop reads CASSLVRSSGNTIYF. CDR3 nucleotide sequence: TGTGCCAGCAGTTTGGTAAGGAGCTCTGGAAACACCATATATTTT.